This T cell receptor beta chain was sequenced for a study of cytomegalovirus exposure and HLA in healthy donors. Findings and caveats of the study: There were 150 to 200 TCR beta chains listed as cytomegalovirus-associated. A subsequent analysis found that TCR clusters from the first cohort also tended to co-occur in the 120 or so validation repertoires, with approximately 95% of cluster scores above 0.

There are 16 residues in the CDR3. Germline loops: CDR1 SEHNR, CDR2 FQNEAQ (reference sequence). Trimming removed 2 bases at V and 3 bases at J, with 13 bases between. Only in-frame clones appear in the TCRdb table, and some are missing; sequencing was by immunoSEQ multiplex PCR. Here the sample spans approximately 54,000 clones, more than 70% being singletons. On this clone: Its antigen is not known.

Sequencing input: PBMCs. This clonotype was obtained from a woman between 18 and 29 years old in good health and CMV-seropositive. The J gene is TRBJ1-4, the V gene TRBV7-9; D is undetermined. The CDR3 coding sequence is TGTGCCAGCAGCTTATTGGCGGTAGGCTCTAATGAAAAACTGTTTTTT. Protein product: CASSLLAVGSNEKLFF. Complete variable domain (other parts from reference TRBV7-9 and TRBJ1-4): DTGVSQNPRHKITKRGQNVTFRCDPISEHNRLYWYRQTLGQGPEFLTYFQNEAQLEKSRLLSDRFSAERPKGSFSTLEIQRTEQGDSAMYLCASSLLAVGSNEKLFFGSGTQLSVL.